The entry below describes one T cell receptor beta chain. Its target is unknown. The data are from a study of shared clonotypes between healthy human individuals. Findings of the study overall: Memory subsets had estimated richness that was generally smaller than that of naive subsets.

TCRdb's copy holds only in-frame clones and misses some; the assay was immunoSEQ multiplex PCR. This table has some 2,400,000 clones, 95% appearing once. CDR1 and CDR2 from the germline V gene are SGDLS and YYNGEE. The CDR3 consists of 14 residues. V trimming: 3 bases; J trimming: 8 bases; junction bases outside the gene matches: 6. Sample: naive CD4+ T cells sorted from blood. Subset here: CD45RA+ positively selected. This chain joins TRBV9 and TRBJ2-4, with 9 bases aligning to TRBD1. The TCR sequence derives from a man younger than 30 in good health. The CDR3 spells CASSARQGGDIQYF. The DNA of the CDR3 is TGTGCCAGCAGCGCCCGACAGGGGGGAGACATTCAGTACTTC.